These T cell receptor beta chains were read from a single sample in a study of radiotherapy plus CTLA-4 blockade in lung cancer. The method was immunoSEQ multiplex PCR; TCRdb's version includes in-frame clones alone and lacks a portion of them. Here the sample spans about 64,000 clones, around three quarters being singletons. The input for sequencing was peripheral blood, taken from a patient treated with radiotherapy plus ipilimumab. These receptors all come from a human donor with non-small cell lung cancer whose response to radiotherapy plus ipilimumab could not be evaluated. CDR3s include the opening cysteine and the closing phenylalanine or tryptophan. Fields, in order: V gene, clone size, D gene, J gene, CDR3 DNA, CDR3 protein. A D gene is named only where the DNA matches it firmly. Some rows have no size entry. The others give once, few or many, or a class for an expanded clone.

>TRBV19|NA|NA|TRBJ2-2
TGTGCCAGTAGTTCTCGTATTGGGTCCGGAGGCTACACCGGGGAGCTGTTTTTT
CASSSRIGSGGYTGELFF
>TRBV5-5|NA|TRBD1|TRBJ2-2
TGTGCCAGCAGCCGCAATGACAGGGATGGAGCCGGGGAGCTGTTTTTT
CASSRNDRDGAGELFF
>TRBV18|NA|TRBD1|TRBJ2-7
TGTGCCAGCTCTCCCGGGACAGGGGACTACGAGCAGTACTTC
CASSPGTGDYEQYF
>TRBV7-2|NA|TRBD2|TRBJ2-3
TGTGCCAGCAGCAAACAAACTAGCGGGGGAAACACAGATACGCAGTATTTT
CASSKQTSGGNTDTQYF
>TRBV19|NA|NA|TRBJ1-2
TGTGCCAGTAGTATAGTAGGGGTCTCGGGTTATGGCTACACCTTC
CASSIVGVSGYGYTF
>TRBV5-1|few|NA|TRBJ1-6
TGCGCCAGCAGCTTGGAAAGCGTTAATTCACCCCTCCACTTT
CASSLESVNSPLHF
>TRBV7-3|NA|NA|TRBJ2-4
TGTGCCAGCAGCTTAGGTCCAGGAAACATTCAGTACTTC
CASSLGPGNIQYF
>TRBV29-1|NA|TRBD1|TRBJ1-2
TGCAGCGTTGGGACAGGGAGAGGCTACACCTTC
CSVGTGRGYTF
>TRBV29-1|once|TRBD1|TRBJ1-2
TGCAGCGTTGTGGTGACAGGGAACTATGGCTACACCTTC
CSVVVTGNYGYTF
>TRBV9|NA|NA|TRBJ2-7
TGTGCCAGCAGCTACCGGGTCCCCTACGAGCAGTACTTC
CASSYRVPYEQYF
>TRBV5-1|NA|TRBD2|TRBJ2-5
TGCGCCAGCAGCTTGGGACTAGCGGGGTATATACAAGAGACCCAGTACTTC
CASSLGLAGYIQETQYF
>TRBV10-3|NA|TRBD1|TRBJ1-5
TGTGCCATCAGTGAGCAGGGGGCCAATCAGCCCCAGCATTTT
CAISEQGANQPQHF
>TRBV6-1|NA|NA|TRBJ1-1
TGTGCCAGCAGGAGGACAATGAACACTGAAGCTTTCTTT
CASRRTMNTEAFF
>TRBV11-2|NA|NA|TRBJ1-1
TGTGCCAGCAGCTTAGTAAGGTATCAGAGGGAGGCTGAAGCTTTCTTT
CASSLVRYQREAEAFF
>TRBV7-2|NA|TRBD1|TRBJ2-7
TGTGCCAGCAGCCTAGACAGGGTTGGCGAGCAGTACTTC
CASSLDRVGEQYF
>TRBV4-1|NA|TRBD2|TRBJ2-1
TGCGCCAGCAGCCAAGATGAGGGCTTAGCGGGAGGGTCCCCCTACAATGAGCAGTTCTTC
CASSQDEGLAGGSPYNEQFF
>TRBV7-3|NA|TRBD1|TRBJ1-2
TGTGCCAGCAGCCTAACCCCGGACAGGGGGCTGGGTGGCTACACCTTC
CASSLTPDRGLGGYTF
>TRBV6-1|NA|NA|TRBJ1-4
TGTGCCAGCAGTGAAGTAGCAGGGGCCTTTGGGGAAAAACTGTTTTTT
CASSEVAGAFGEKLFF
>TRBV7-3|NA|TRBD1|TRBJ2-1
TGTGCCAGCAGCCCCGGTGGGACAGGGGGCTCTAATGAGCAGTTCTTC
CASSPGGTGGSNEQFF
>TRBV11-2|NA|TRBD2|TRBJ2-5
TGTGCCAGCAGGCGGGGGGGCAGAGAGACCCAGTACTTC
CASRRGGRETQYF
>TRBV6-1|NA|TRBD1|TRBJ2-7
TGTGCCACGGGACAGACAGACTACGAGCAGTACTTC
CATGQTDYEQYF
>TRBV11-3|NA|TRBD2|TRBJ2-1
TGTGCCAGCAGCTTCTCCTCGGGGGGGGACCCTTACAATGAGCAGTTCTTC
CASSFSSGGDPYNEQFF
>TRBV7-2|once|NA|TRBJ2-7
TGTGCCAGCAGCTTCTATCCTAATAGTCTCGCCGAGCAGTACTTC
CASSFYPNSLAEQYF
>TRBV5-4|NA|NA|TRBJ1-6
TGTGCCAGCAGCCACTCAGGACTCCAAAATTCACCCCTCCACTTT
CASSHSGLQNSPLHF
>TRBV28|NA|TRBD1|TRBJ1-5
TGTGCCAGCAGTTCCCGACAGGGGGCTGGCAATCAGCCCCAGCATTTT
CASSSRQGAGNQPQHF
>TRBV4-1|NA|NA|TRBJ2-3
TGCGCCAGCAGCCGTGAGGGTAGTCGCACAGATACGCAGTATTTT
CASSREGSRTDTQYF
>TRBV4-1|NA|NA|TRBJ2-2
TGCGCCAGCAGCCAACAGGACATGGGTTTTTACACCGGGGAGCTGTTTTTT
CASSQQDMGFYTGELFF
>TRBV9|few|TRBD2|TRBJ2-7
TGTGCCAGCAGCGCCGGACGGGGGGGACTAGCGGGGACCTACGAGCAGTACTTC
CASSAGRGGLAGTYEQYF
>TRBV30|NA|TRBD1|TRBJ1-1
TGTGCCTGGAGTGTACAGGGGGAAGCTTTCTTT
CAWSVQGEAFF
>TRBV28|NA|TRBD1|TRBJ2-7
TGTGCCAGCAGTTCCGGGACAGGCCAGTGGGTCTACGAGCAGTACTTC
CASSSGTGQWVYEQYF
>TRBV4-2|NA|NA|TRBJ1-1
TGTGCCAGCAGCTTGGGAGGTGAAGCTTTCTTT
CASSLGGEAFF